This is a list of T cell receptor beta chains from one sample in a study of memory CD4+ T cells and cytomegalovirus serostatus. Profiling relied on immunoSEQ multiplex PCR, and the TCRdb table lists in-frame clones only, not all of them. The sample holds 25,000 to 30,000 clones; about 76% are singletons and the top ten take roughly 0.98%. Material for sequencing was memory CD4+ T cells from blood. Receptors originate from an adult in good health and CMV-seronegative. CDR3s include the opening cysteine and the closing phenylalanine or tryptophan. A D gene is named only where the DNA matches it firmly. The size entry is marked missing in some rows and otherwise reads once, few, many or a size class.

cdr3_length | clone_size | j_call | d_call | v_call | cdr3_nt | cdr3_aa
14 | - | TRBJ2-3 | - | TRBV6-5 | TGTGCCAGCACCTGGGGGGGAACAGGGACCTTTGCGTATTTT | CASTWGGTGTFAYF
16 | - | TRBJ2-3 | - | TRBV4-3 | TGCGCCAGCAGCCAAGGGGGGGTCAGCCAAGGAGATACGCAGTATTTT | CASSQGGVSQGDTQYF
12 | once | TRBJ1-3 | - | TRBV29-1 | TGCAGCGCCCTGACTGGCGGAAACACCATATATTTT | CSALTGGNTIYF
15 | - | TRBJ1-2 | - | TRBV5-1 | TGCGCCAGCAGCTTGGAGGCGTCCGGTGGTTATGGCTACACCTTC | CASSLEASGGYGYTF
14 | - | TRBJ2-5 | - | TRBV30 | TGTGCCTGGAGTGTCAGGGCTGGTCTAGAGACCCAGTACTTC | CAWSVRAGLETQYF
15 | - | TRBJ1-2 | - | TRBV7-9 | TGTGCCAGCAGCTTAAGGAGGACCGAGAACTATGGCTACACCTTC | CASSLRRTENYGYTF
15 | few | TRBJ1-2 | - | TRBV4-3 | TGCGCCAGCAGCCAAGCCCGGGAGGGTAACTATGGCTACACCTTC | CASSQAREGNYGYTF
13 | - | TRBJ1-4 | TRBD1 | TRBV30 | TGTGCCTGGAGTGCCGGGACAGCTGAAAAACTGTTTTTT | CAWSAGTAEKLFF
14 | - | TRBJ1-1 | - | TRBV5-1 | TGCGCCAGCAGTTTAATCGACACGGGAGAGGAAGCTTTCTTT | CASSLIDTGEEAFF
13 | once | TRBJ2-7 | - | TRBV6-5 | TGTGCCAGCAGTTACGGGGCAGGGACCGAGCAGTACTTC | CASSYGAGTEQYF
13 | - | TRBJ2-5 | - | TRBV4-3 | TGCGCCAGCAGCCAAGGGTCTGGGGAGACCCAGTACTTC | CASSQGSGETQYF
14 | few | TRBJ2-1 | TRBD2 | TRBV7-7 | TGTGCCAGCAGCTTGGGAGGGACCCACAATGAGCAGTTCTTC | CASSLGGTHNEQFF
15 | - | TRBJ2-3 | - | TRBV28 | TGTGCCAGCAATCCACCGACCAGGGGCACAGATACGCAGTATTTT | CASNPPTRGTDTQYF
14 | - | TRBJ2-3 | TRBD1 | TRBV29-1 | TGCAGCGTTTATACAGGGGGCTCCTCAGATACGCAGTATTTT | CSVYTGGSSDTQYF
13 | - | TRBJ2-7 | - | TRBV7-2 | TGTGCCAGCAGCTTAGCTAGTGCCTACGAGCAGTACTTC | CASSLASAYEQYF
15 | - | TRBJ1-4 | - | TRBV15 | TGTGCCACCAGCCGAGACGGACGGGCGAATGAAAAACTGTTTTTT | CATSRDGRANEKLFF
15 | - | TRBJ2-1 | - | TRBV19 | TGTGCCAGTAGTATCTCGGGACAAATTAACAATGAGCAGTTCTTC | CASSISGQINNEQFF
12 | - | TRBJ1-5 | - | TRBV10-3 | TGTGCCACAGATGACGGAACTCAGCCCCAGCATTTT | CATDDGTQPQHF
18 | - | TRBJ2-5 | TRBD1 | TRBV30 | TGTGCCTGGAGTGTACGGGCCTCATGGGACAGACTAAAAGAGACCCAGTACTTC | CAWSVRASWDRLKETQYF
15 | - | TRBJ2-7 | - | TRBV28 | TGTGCCAGCAGTGAGTTATTACACCTCGCGGACGAGCAGTACTTC | CASSELLHLADEQYF
16 | - | TRBJ2-7 | - | TRBV18 | TGTGCCAGCTCCGTTCAGGGGGTAAACACGGGGGACGAGCAGTACTTC | CASSVQGVNTGDEQYF
12 | - | TRBJ1-1 | - | TRBV18 | TGTGCCAGCTCGAGGGGGAGCACTGAAGCTTTCTTT | CASSRGSTEAFF
14 | - | TRBJ2-5 | TRBD1 | TRBV5-4 | TGTGCCAGCAGCTTACAGGGGGCGGTGGAGACCCAGTACTTC | CASSLQGAVETQYF
14 | once | TRBJ1-2 | - | TRBV30 | TGTGCCTGGCGGATGTTGGACAGACAGAATGGCTACACCTTC | CAWRMLDRQNGYTF
14 | - | TRBJ2-2 | - | TRBV27 | TGTGCCAGCGGGAGGACAGTTAACACCGGGGAGCTGTTTTTT | CASGRTVNTGELFF
16 | - | TRBJ2-6 | - | TRBV6-5 | TGTGCCAGCAGTTACTTCGTATCCTCTGGGGCCAACGTCCTGACTTTC | CASSYFVSSGANVLTF
15 | - | TRBJ2-3 | - | TRBV7-2 | TGTGCCAGCAGCTTAGTGGGGGAGTACACAGATACGCAGTATTTT | CASSLVGEYTDTQYF
14 | - | TRBJ1-4 | - | TRBV7-2 | TGTGCCAGCACCCTGGGGCAGGGGTTGGAAAAACTGTTTTTT | CASTLGQGLEKLFF
14 | - | TRBJ1-4 | TRBD1 | TRBV5-4 | TGTGCCAGCAGCTACGGGACAGACGATGAAAAACTGTTTTTT | CASSYGTDDEKLFF
14 | - | TRBJ1-5 | - | TRBV6-5 | TGTGCCAGCAGCGACCTTCATAGCAATCAGCCCCAGCATTTT | CASSDLHSNQPQHF
14 | - | TRBJ2-7 | - | TRBV5-5 | TGTGCCAGCAGCTTGGAGGCAGCCGGCTACGAGCAGTACTTC | CASSLEAAGYEQYF
14 | - | TRBJ2-5 | - | TRBV10-3 | TGTGCCATCAGTGAGTCGCAAGCGGGAGAGACCCAGTACTTC | CAISESQAGETQYF
16 | - | TRBJ2-1 | - | TRBV6-1 | TGTGCCAGCAGTGAAGGGGTCAGTACCACCTACAATGAGCAGTTCTTC | CASSEGVSTTYNEQFF
17 | medium-sized | TRBJ2-1 | TRBD2 | TRBV14 | TGTGCCAGCAGCCAAGGGACTAGCGGTTACGGATACAATGAGCAGTTCTTC | CASSQGTSGYGYNEQFF
15 | - | TRBJ1-5 | - | TRBV5-5 | TGTGCCAGCAGCTTGGGGCAGGGGTACAATCAGCCCCAGCATTTT | CASSLGQGYNQPQHF
13 | - | TRBJ2-3 | TRBD2 | TRBV5-4 | TGTGCCAGCAGCTTGGGGGAGGGGGATACGCAGTATTTT | CASSLGEGDTQYF
16 | - | TRBJ2-1 | TRBD2 | TRBV9 | TGTGCCAGCAGCGTAGCTTGGGGGGGGGACTACAATGAGCAGTTCTTC | CASSVAWGGDYNEQFF
15 | - | TRBJ1-2 | TRBD1 | TRBV7-8 | TGTGCCAGCAGCTTAGCGCAGATAAGGGGGCGTGGCTACACCTTC | CASSLAQIRGRGYTF
14 | few | TRBJ2-2 | TRBD1 | TRBV11-2 | TGTGCCAGCAGCCAGGGACAGGGGGCCGGGGAGCTGTTTTTT | CASSQGQGAGELFF
14 | once | TRBJ2-7 | - | TRBV6-5 | TGTGCCAGCAGTTACTCGAACTCGAACTACGAGCAGTACTTC | CASSYSNSNYEQYF
17 | - | TRBJ2-1 | - | TRBV27 | TGTGCCAGCAGTTCACCCCCTGGGACTGGGGACTACAATGAGCAGTTCTTC | CASSSPPGTGDYNEQFF
12 | - | TRBJ1-1 | - | TRBV6-6 | TGTGCCAGCACCACGGGGAACACTGAAGCTTTCTTT | CASTTGNTEAFF
14 | - | TRBJ1-1 | - | TRBV11-2 | TGTGCCAGCAGCTTGATAGGGCGGAACACTGAAGCTTTCTTT | CASSLIGRNTEAFF
21 | - | TRBJ2-1 | - | TRBV21-1 | TGTGCCAGCAGCAAATCCCCCTATACCACTAGCGGGAGGGGCCGGAGCTATGAGCAGTTCTTC | CASSKSPYTTSGRGRSYEQFF
16 | - | TRBJ2-5 | - | TRBV5-1 | TGCGCCAGCAGCTTGGCCGGACAACCCGGCCGAGAGACCCAGTACTTC | CASSLAGQPGRETQYF
15 | - | TRBJ2-5 | TRBD2 | TRBV19 | TGTGCCAGCCAGGGGACTAGCGGGAGATCTGAGACCCAGTACTTC | CASQGTSGRSETQYF
16 | - | TRBJ2-1 | - | TRBV4-2 | TGTGCCAGCAGCCAAGATGAGGTAGTTTGGGGCAATGAGCAGTTCTTC | CASSQDEVVWGNEQFF
14 | - | TRBJ2-3 | TRBD2 | TRBV5-1 | TGCGCCAGCAGCTGGGGGGGGAGCACAGATACGCAGTATTTT | CASSWGGSTDTQYF
14 | once | TRBJ2-1 | - | TRBV14 | TGTGCCAGCAGCCGCCTTCTGGACGGGGATGAGCAGTTCTTC | CASSRLLDGDEQFF
16 | - | TRBJ2-7 | TRBD1 | TRBV7-2 | TGTGCCAGCAGCCTAGCCACCGGGACAGGGAGCTACGAGCAGTACTTC | CASSLATGTGSYEQYF
13 | - | TRBJ1-5 | - | TRBV5-4 | TGTGCCAGCAGCTTGGATAGCAATCAGCCCCAGCATTTT | CASSLDSNQPQHF
17 | - | TRBJ2-3 | - | TRBV9 | TGTGCCAGCAGCCTTCCCACAGTCAACCCTAGCACAGATACGCAGTATTTT | CASSLPTVNPSTDTQYF
12 | - | TRBJ1-5 | - | TRBV29-1 | TGCAGCGTGGCCGACCTGGGCCAGCCCCAGCATTTT | CSVADLGQPQHF
15 | - | TRBJ2-1 | TRBD2 | TRBV7-3 | TGTGCCAGCAGCTTTCTAGCGGGGGCCTACAATGAGCAGTTCTTC | CASSFLAGAYNEQFF
14 | - | TRBJ2-5 | - | TRBV11-2 | TGTGCCAGCAGCTTAGCGGGTCTGCAAGAGACCCAGTACTTC | CASSLAGLQETQYF
13 | - | TRBJ2-5 | - | TRBV11-2 | TGTGCCAGCAGCTTAGGAGCACGGGAGACCCAGTACTTC | CASSLGARETQYF